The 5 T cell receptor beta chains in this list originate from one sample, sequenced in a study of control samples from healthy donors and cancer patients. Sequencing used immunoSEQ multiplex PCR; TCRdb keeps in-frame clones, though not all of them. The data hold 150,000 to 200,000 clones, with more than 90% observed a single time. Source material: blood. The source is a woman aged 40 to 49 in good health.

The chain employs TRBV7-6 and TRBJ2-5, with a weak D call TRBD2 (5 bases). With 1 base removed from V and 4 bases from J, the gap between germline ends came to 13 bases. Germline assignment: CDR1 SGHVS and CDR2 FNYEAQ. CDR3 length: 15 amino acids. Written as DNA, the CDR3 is TGTGCCAGCAGCTTAGAAGCCTTCGGAGGAGAGACCCAGTACTTC. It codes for CASSLEAFGGETQYF.

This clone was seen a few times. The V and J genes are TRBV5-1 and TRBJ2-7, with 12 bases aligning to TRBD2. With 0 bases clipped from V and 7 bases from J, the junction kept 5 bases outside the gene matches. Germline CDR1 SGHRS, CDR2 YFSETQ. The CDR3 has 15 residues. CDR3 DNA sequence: TGCGCCAGCAGCTTGGCCGCGGGACTAGCGGGTGAGCAGTACTTC. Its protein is CASSLAAGLAGEQYF.

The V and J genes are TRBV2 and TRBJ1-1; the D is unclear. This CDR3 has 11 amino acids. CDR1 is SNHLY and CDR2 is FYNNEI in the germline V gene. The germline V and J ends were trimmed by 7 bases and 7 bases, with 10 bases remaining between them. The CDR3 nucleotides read TGTGCCAGCATACTCACCGGTGAAGCTTTCTTT. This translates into CASILTGEAFF.

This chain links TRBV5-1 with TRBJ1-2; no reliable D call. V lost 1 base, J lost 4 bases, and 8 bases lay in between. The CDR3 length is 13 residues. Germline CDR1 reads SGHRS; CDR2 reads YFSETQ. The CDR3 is CASSLTAIYGYTF. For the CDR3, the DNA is TGCGCCAGCAGCTTGACAGCAATCTATGGCTACACCTTC.

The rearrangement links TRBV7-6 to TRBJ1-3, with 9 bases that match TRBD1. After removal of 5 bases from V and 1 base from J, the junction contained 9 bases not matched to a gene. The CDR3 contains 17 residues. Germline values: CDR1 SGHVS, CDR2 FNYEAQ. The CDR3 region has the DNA TGTGCCAGCAGCCTCCTGGGGACAGGGTCGTCTGGAAACACCATATATTTT. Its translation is CASSLLGTGSSGNTIYF.